This T cell receptor (beta chain) was identified during a study of T-cell memory formation after mild COVID-19. TCRdb fed the 5' RACE reads into MiXCR, producing one record per CDR3 protein. The sample shows around 340,000 distinct CDR3 sequences, approximately 13% of them seen only once. This receptor was obtained from a man in his late teens or twenties who had mild COVID-19 (a few samples of this study predate the infection). Cell type and time point are not known. The specimen sequenced was PBMCs or a T cell subset sorted from them (not recorded which).

CDR3 protein: CATTQGRSSTDTQYF. The CDR3 DNA sequence: TGTGCCACAACCCAAGGCAGATCTAGCACAGATACGCAGTATTTT. The gene calls are TRBV15 and TRBJ2-3, with unresolved D. The CDR3 runs to 15 residues. Germline V gene lookup returns CDR1 LNHNV and CDR2 YYDKDF (reference sequence). The ends were cut back, 9 bases at V and 0 bases at J, with 16 bases in the middle. Complete variable domain (other parts from reference TRBV15 and TRBJ2-3): DAMVIQNPRYQVTQFGKPVTLSCSQTLNHNVMYWYQQKSSQAPKLLFHYYDKDFNNEADTPDNFQSRRPNTSFCFLDIRSPGLGDTAMYLCATTQGRSSTDTQYFGPGTRLTVL.